This TCR beta chain was documented in a study of PD-1 blockade in classical Hodgkin lymphoma. Study-level points and caveats: CD4+ TCR diversity rose significantly by C4D1, and CD8+ TCR diversity did not. Possible causes of repertoire differences, disease activity or prior therapy, remain undefined. Baseline diversity was lower in partial responders and progressors than complete responders.

Sequencing used immunoSEQ multiplex PCR; TCRdb keeps in-frame clones, though not all of them. The sample carries around 4,000 clones, around three fifths recorded once. Indicated time point: cycle 4 day 1 (C4D1), after less than seven weeks of nivolumab. Exposure to brentuximab vedotin varied, and each patient had relapsed following autologous stem cell transplantation. By magnetic negative selection, CD8+ T cells were isolated from the thawed PBMCs. Best response was recorded as complete response, partial response or progressive disease. On this clone: The target antigen is unknown.

Sample: CD8+ T cells from blood, taken before the fourth cycle of nivolumab. The sequence came from a human donor with classical Hodgkin lymphoma.

The CDR3 sequence: CASSVEASGTVPQYF. Written as DNA, the CDR3 is TGTGCCAGCAGCGTAGAGGCTAGCGGGACCGTTCCGCAGTATTTT. The chain couples TRBV9 to TRBJ2-3; TRBD2 matches 9 bases. The CDR3 loop spans 15 amino acids. Germline CDR1 SGDLS, CDR2 YYNGEE. V shed 0 bases, J shed 10 bases, and the junction held 9 bases outside the gene matches. The full variable domain, in which reference TRBV9 and TRBJ2-3 provide the parts outside the CDR3, is DSGVTQTPKHLITATGQRVTLRCSPRSGDLSVYWYQQSLDQGLQFLIQYYNGEERAKGNILERFSAQQFPDLHSELNLSSLELGDSALYFCASSVEASGTVPQYFGPGTRLTVL.